Below, 20 T cell receptor beta chains from the same sample are listed, as sequenced in a study of blood T cell repertoires in COVID-19. Profiling relied on immunoSEQ multiplex PCR, and the TCRdb table lists in-frame clones only, not all of them. The table records approximately 250,000 clones, under 90% of them present only once. Source material: peripheral blood. All receptors derive from a human donor in a cohort sampled during active COVID-19.

The rearrangement uses TRBV6-1 and TRBJ2-4; no clear D. V gave up 3 bases and J gave up 8 bases, with 8 bases separating them. This CDR3 comprises 12 residues. The germline CDR1 and CDR2 sequences are MNHNS and SASEGT. The CDR3 spells CASSESRDIQYF. The CDR3, as DNA: TGTGCCAGCAGTGAGAGTCGGGACATTCAGTACTTC.

This chain links TRBV18 with TRBJ2-3, with unresolved D. The CDR3 is 14 residues long. Trimming pared 1 base from V and 5 bases from J, leaving 10 bases between. CDR1 KGHSH and CDR2 LQKENI come from the germline V gene. CDR3 sequence reads: CASSPRNTGDTQYF. The CDR3 region has the DNA TGTGCCAGCTCACCACGCAATACCGGAGATACGCAGTATTTT.

J is TRBJ1-5 and V is TRBV5-1; D unclear. V lost 5 bases and J 5 bases, leaving 14 bases between the germline ends. The CDR3 is 14 amino acids. CDR1 and CDR2 from the germline V gene are SGHRS and YFSETQ. CDR3 in amino acids: CASRRAKNDQPQHF. Here the CDR3 DNA reads TGCGCCAGCAGGAGGGCAAAAAACGATCAGCCCCAGCATTTT.

The rearrangement links TRBV6-5 to TRBJ1-1; D remains unclear. The CDR3 length is 11 residues. Germline CDR1 MNHEY, CDR2 SVGAGI. V was shortened by 7 bases and J by 11 bases, with 14 bases between the two germline ends. CDR3 region: CASIRGPVAFF. The CDR3 DNA follows: TGTGCCAGCATCAGAGGGCCCGTCGCTTTCTTT.

This clone was seen repeatedly, ten times or more. In DNA, the CDR3 is TGTGCCACCAGCAGAGGGGGGCCCGGGGACGGTAGCAATCAGCCCCAGCATTTT. Amino acid sequence: CATSRGGPGDGSNQPQHF. The rearrangement uses TRBV15 and TRBJ1-5; D possibly corresponds to TRBD1 (6 bases). Germline lookup yields CDR1 LNHNV and CDR2 YYDKDF (reference sequence). The CDR3 covers 18 residues. V was trimmed by 1 base and J by 0 bases, leaving 16 bases between them.

This rearrangement joins TRBV5-5 to TRBJ1-1; D is possibly TRBD1 (5 bases). Trimming left V 2 bases short and J 1 base short, with 9 bases between. The CDR3 runs 14 residues. The germline gives CDR1 SGHKS, CDR2 YYEKEE (reference sequence). The CDR3 nucleotides are TGTGCCAGCAGCTTTTCCGGGGGGAACACTGAAGCTTTCTTT. Protein: CASSFSGGNTEAFF.

The chain carries TRBV5-1 and TRBJ1-1; D perhaps matches TRBD1 (5 bases). The CDR3 has 14 residues. Germline assignment: CDR1 SGHRS and CDR2 YFSETQ. With 6 bases removed from V and 0 bases from J, the gap between germline ends came to 12 bases. Here the CDR3 reads CASTVDSMNTEAFF. The DNA for the CDR3 is TGCGCCAGCACCGTTGACAGCATGAACACTGAAGCTTTCTTT.

The chain joins TRBV6-2 or TRBV6-3 to TRBJ2-7; D possibly corresponds to TRBD1 (5 bases). Germline assignment: CDR1 MNHEY and CDR2 SVGEGT. This CDR3 has 14 amino acids. V was clipped by 2 bases and J by 3 bases, with 11 bases between them. CDR3 protein: CASSYVQGNYEQYF. CDR3 coding DNA: TGTGCCAGCAGTTACGTTCAGGGCAACTACGAGCAGTACTTC.

The chain has TRBV9 and TRBJ1-2; 11 positions match TRBD1. CDR3 size: 18 residues. CDR1 is SGDLS and CDR2 is YYNGEE in the germline V gene. Trimming cost V 1 base and J 4 bases; bases outside gene matches: 12. The CDR3 is CASSVLSRGQGAGYGYTF. CDR3 nucleotides: TGTGCCAGCAGCGTACTATCAAGAGGACAGGGGGCTGGCTATGGCTACACCTTC.

The CDR3 spells CASSVGLATNEKLFF. In nucleotides, the CDR3 is TGTGCCAGTAGTGTCGGACTTGCAACTAATGAAAAACTGTTTTTT. The genes are TRBV19 and TRBJ1-4; D gene unclear. Germline V lookup: CDR1 LNHDA, CDR2 SQIVND (reference sequence). The CDR3 is 15 residues long. Trimming took 5 bases from V and 0 from J, leaving 10 bases between them.

The chain joins TRBV19 to TRBJ2-1; 7 bases agree with TRBD2. Germline CDR1 reads LNHDA; CDR2 reads SQIVND (reference sequence). J was trimmed by 10 bases and V by 2 bases; bases with no gene match: 2. The CDR3 covers 12 residues. The CDR3 spells CASSIRAGEQFF. The CDR3 DNA sequence: TGTGCCAGTAGTATAAGAGCGGGGGAGCAGTTCTTC.

This chain joins TRBV6-5 and TRBJ2-7; 7 bases map to TRBD2. With V trimmed by 6 bases and J by 0 bases, 5 bases remained unmatched. Germline CDR1 and CDR2: MNHEY and SVGAGI. This CDR3 is 14 amino acids long. The CDR3 is CASSRGEGSYEQYF. The DNA of the CDR3 is TGTGCCAGCAGCCGAGGGGAGGGCTCCTACGAGCAGTACTTC.

The genes are TRBV9 and TRBJ2-7; TRBD1 is a possible D gene (6 bases). The CDR3 runs to 15 residues. Trimming removed 3 bases from V and 4 bases from J, with 17 bases in between. The germline V gene has CDR1 SGDLS and CDR2 YYNGEE. CDR3: CASSASSGTQYEQYF. For the CDR3, the DNA is TGTGCCAGCAGCGCCAGCTCCGGGACACAATACGAGCAGTACTTC.

CDR3 sequence (DNA): TGTGCCAGCAGCAGGGGGGGGACGAACACCGGGGAGCTGTTTTTT. It is translated as CASSRGGTNTGELFF. The genes are TRBV11-2 and TRBJ2-2; perhaps TRBD2 as D (7 bases). This CDR3 is 15 amino acids long. The V end was cut by 5 bases, the J end by 0 bases, with 10 bases between. Germline V lookup: CDR1 SGHAT, CDR2 FQNNGV.

J is TRBJ2-7 and V is TRBV3-1 (or the pseudogene TRBV3-2); 10 bases fit TRBD1. J was trimmed by 5 bases and V by 4 bases; bases with no gene match: 8. CDR1 is LGHDT, CDR2 YNNKEL, per germline (reference sequence). The CDR3 spans 15 residues. In DNA form, the CDR3 reads TGTGCCAGCAGCCGACCGGGACAGGGGAGCCACGAGCAGTACTTC. It codes for CASSRPGQGSHEQYF.

J is TRBJ2-5 and V is TRBV4-2, with 12 bases aligning to TRBD2. Per the germline V gene, CDR1 is LGHNA and CDR2 is YNFKEQ. The V gene end was trimmed by 1 base and the J gene end by 5 bases; junction bases not matched to a gene: 11. The CDR3 is 18 residues long. CDR3 in DNA: TGTGCCAGCAGCCAAGGAGAAGGCGGACTAGCGGGATTGGAGACCCAGTACTTC. Protein sequence: CASSQGEGGLAGLETQYF.

The chain links TRBV20-1 to TRBJ2-7; no clear D. V shed 3 bases and J shed 2 bases, with 17 bases lying between them. CDR1 DFQATT and CDR2 SNEGSKA come from the germline V gene (reference sequence). This CDR3 spans 15 amino acids. The CDR3 sequence: CSASSPIGGPYEQYF. The CDR3 nucleotides are TGCAGTGCTAGTTCTCCCATCGGCGGTCCCTACGAGCAGTACTTC.

This clone showed up just once. J is TRBJ1-3 and V is TRBV28; unclear D gene. Germline V gene sequence: CDR1 MDHEN, CDR2 SYDVKM. CDR3 length: 13 residues. Trimming removed 5 bases at V and 4 bases at J, with 9 bases between. The CDR3 nucleotides read TGTGCCAGCAGTCCCCGACTCGGAAACACCATATATTTT. It is translated as CASSPRLGNTIYF. The full variable domain, its missing parts supplied by reference TRBV28 and TRBJ1-3, is DVKVTQSSRYLVKRTGEKVFLECVQDMDHENMFWYRQDPGLGLRLIYFSYDVKMKEKGDIPEGYSVSREKKERFSLILESASTNQTSMYLCASSPRLGNTIYFGEGSWLTVV.

This clone was detected a few times. V and J are TRBV7-9 and TRBJ2-7; TRBD1 aligns across 8 bases. J lost 5 bases, V lost 7 bases, and 4 bases had no gene match. CDR3 length equals 12 residues. The V gene's germline CDR1 is SEHNR and CDR2 FQNEAQ (reference sequence). The CDR3 region has the DNA TGTGCCAGCAACAGGGGGGCCCACGAGCAGTACTTC. It yields the protein CASNRGAHEQYF.

The V and J genes are TRBV5-6 and TRBJ1-2; a weak D match, TRBD1 (5 bases). This CDR3 contains 15 residues. V dropped 0 bases and J dropped 3 bases, with 12 bases sitting between them. Germline V gives CDR1 SGHDT, CDR2 YYEEEE. CDR3 loop: CASSLAQGGYYGYTF. The DNA for the CDR3 is TGTGCCAGCAGCTTGGCCCAGGGCGGCTACTATGGCTACACCTTC. Using reference TRBV5-6 and TRBJ1-2 for the parts outside the CDR3, the full variable domain is DAGVTQSPTHLIKTRGQQVTLRCSPKSGHDTVSWYQQALGQGPQFIFQYYEEEERQRGNFPDRFSGHQFPNYSSELNVNALLLGDSALYLCASSLAQGGYYGYTFGSGTRLTVV.